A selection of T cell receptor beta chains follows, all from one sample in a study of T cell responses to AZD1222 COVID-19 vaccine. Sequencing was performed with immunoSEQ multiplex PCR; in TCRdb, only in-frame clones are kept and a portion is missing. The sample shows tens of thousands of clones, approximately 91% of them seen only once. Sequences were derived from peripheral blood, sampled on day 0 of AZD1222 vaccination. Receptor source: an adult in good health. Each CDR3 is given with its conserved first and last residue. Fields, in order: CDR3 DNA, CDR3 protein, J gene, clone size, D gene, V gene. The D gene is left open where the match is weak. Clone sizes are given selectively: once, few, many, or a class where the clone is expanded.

DNA: TGTGCCAGTAGCCAGGGGTTGGGATATGGCTACACCTTC
CDR3: CASSQGLGYGYTF
J: TRBJ1-2
size: -
D: -
V: TRBV19

DNA: TGTGCCAGCAGGTCGGCAGGGGGTAATCAGCCCCAGCATTTT
CDR3: CASRSAGGNQPQHF
J: TRBJ1-5
size: -
D: TRBD1
V: TRBV6-5

DNA: TGCGCCAGCAGCCAATACGACACCCAGGGAGGCTACACCTTC
CDR3: CASSQYDTQGGYTF
J: TRBJ1-2
size: once
D: -
V: TRBV4-1

DNA: TGTGCCAGCAGCCAAGAGTTCGAGGGGACTGAAGCTTTCTTT
CDR3: CASSQEFEGTEAFF
J: TRBJ1-1
size: -
D: -
V: TRBV3-1/TRBV3-2

DNA: TGTGCCAGCAGCTCCTTTGGGGGACAAAATAACTATGGCTACACCTTC
CDR3: CASSSFGGQNNYGYTF
J: TRBJ1-2
size: -
D: -
V: TRBV7-2

DNA: TGTGCCAGCAGCCCGCGGCCGGGACGAGGGACTGAAGCTTTCTTT
CDR3: CASSPRPGRGTEAFF
J: TRBJ1-1
size: -
D: -
V: TRBV11-2

DNA: TGTGCCAGTAGTCCGCGGGATTTGAACACTGAAGCTTTCTTT
CDR3: CASSPRDLNTEAFF
J: TRBJ1-1
size: -
D: -
V: TRBV19

DNA: TGTGCCAGCAGTTACCAGGGGTCGAGCAATCAGCCCCAGCATTTT
CDR3: CASSYQGSSNQPQHF
J: TRBJ1-5
size: -
D: -
V: TRBV6-2/TRBV6-3

DNA: TGTGCCAGTAGTATGGAAGGAGGCAATCAGCCCCAGCATTTT
CDR3: CASSMEGGNQPQHF
J: TRBJ1-5
size: -
D: -
V: TRBV19

DNA: TGTGCCAGCAGCCCCTCAGAAACGCGGAACACTGAAGCTTTCTTT
CDR3: CASSPSETRNTEAFF
J: TRBJ1-1
size: -
D: -
V: TRBV7-9

DNA: TGCGCCAGCAGCTTGGAGTCACAGGGGGACACTGAAGCTTTCTTT
CDR3: CASSLESQGDTEAFF
J: TRBJ1-1
size: -
D: TRBD1
V: TRBV5-1

DNA: TGTGCCAGCAGCTGGACTAGCGGGAGCGATCTGTACTTC
CDR3: CASSWTSGSDLYF
J: TRBJ2-4
size: -
D: TRBD2
V: TRBV12-3/TRBV12-4

DNA: TGTGCCACCAGCAGAACCCCGGGCGGGGTGGTAGAGACCCAGTACTTC
CDR3: CATSRTPGGVVETQYF
J: TRBJ2-5
size: -
D: -
V: TRBV15

DNA: TGTGCCAGCAGTGCGGACAGGGACGATGGCTACACCTTC
CDR3: CASSADRDDGYTF
J: TRBJ1-2
size: -
D: TRBD1
V: TRBV2

DNA: TGTGCCAGCAGTTATTCTAGCGGGAGGACCCTCTTCTCCTACGAGCAGTACTTC
CDR3: CASSYSSGRTLFSYEQYF
J: TRBJ2-7
size: -
D: TRBD2
V: TRBV6-2/TRBV6-3

DNA: TGTGCCAGCAGCCAAGGAGGGGCCCCGAACACTGAAGCTTTCTTT
CDR3: CASSQGGAPNTEAFF
J: TRBJ1-1
size: -
D: -
V: TRBV14

DNA: TGTGCCAGCAGTTTAAGTGGGATGGAGACCCAGTACTTC
CDR3: CASSLSGMETQYF
J: TRBJ2-5
size: -
D: -
V: TRBV27

DNA: TGTGCCAGCAGCCCACGACAGGGGACCTACGAGCAGTACTTC
CDR3: CASSPRQGTYEQYF
J: TRBJ2-7
size: -
D: TRBD1
V: TRBV7-2

DNA: TGTGCCAGCAGCCAGCACAGGGTCCCTCCCTACGAGCAGTACTTC
CDR3: CASSQHRVPPYEQYF
J: TRBJ2-7
size: -
D: -
V: TRBV14

DNA: TGTGCCAGCAGTGACTCCCCCGGGACAGATACGCAGTATTTT
CDR3: CASSDSPGTDTQYF
J: TRBJ2-3
size: -
D: -
V: TRBV6-4

DNA: TGTGCCAGCAGTCCGAAGGCGGTGGATACGCAGTATTTT
CDR3: CASSPKAVDTQYF
J: TRBJ2-3
size: -
D: -
V: TRBV5-4

DNA: TGTGCCAGCAAGGGGAACACTGAAGCTTTCTTT
CDR3: CASKGNTEAFF
J: TRBJ1-1
size: -
D: -
V: TRBV6-5

DNA: TGTGCCAGCTCACCACGTAGTACTCCAAATGAAAAACTGTTTTTT
CDR3: CASSPRSTPNEKLFF
J: TRBJ1-4
size: -
D: -
V: TRBV18

DNA: TGTGCCAGCTCACCAGAACAGGTTCCTTTGGGCGAGCAGTACTTC
CDR3: CASSPEQVPLGEQYF
J: TRBJ2-7
size: -
D: -
V: TRBV18